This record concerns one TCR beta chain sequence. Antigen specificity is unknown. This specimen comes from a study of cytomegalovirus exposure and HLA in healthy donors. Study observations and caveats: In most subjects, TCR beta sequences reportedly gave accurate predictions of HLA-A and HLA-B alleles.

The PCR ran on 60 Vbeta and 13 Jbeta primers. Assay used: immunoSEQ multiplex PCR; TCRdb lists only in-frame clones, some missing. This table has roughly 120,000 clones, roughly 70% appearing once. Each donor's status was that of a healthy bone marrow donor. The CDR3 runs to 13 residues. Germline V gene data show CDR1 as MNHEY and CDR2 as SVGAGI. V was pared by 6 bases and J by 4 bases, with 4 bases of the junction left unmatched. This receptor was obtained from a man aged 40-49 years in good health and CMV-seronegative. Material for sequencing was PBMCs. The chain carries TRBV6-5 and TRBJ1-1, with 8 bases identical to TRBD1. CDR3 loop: CASSVTGGTEAFF. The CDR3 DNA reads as TGTGCCAGCAGCGTTACAGGGGGCACTGAAGCTTTCTTT.